The text below deals with one T cell receptor (beta chain). What it recognizes is unknown. A single record per CDR3 protein comes from TCRdb applying MiXCR to the RT-PCR reads. The table records over 750,000 distinct CDR3 sequences, around 21% of them present only once. This CDR3 has 16 amino acids. The germline V and J ends were trimmed by 4 bases and 2 bases, with 15 bases remaining between them. Per germline, CDR1 SGHRS and CDR2 YFSETQ. This sample is drawn from a study of response to subunit inactivated influenza vaccine. Study-level findings and limits: Each seasonal influenza vaccination, the authors suggested, recruits few new T cells.

The receptor's source is a man in his forties or fifties who received an inactivated influenza vaccine. Here the sequenced sample was PBMCs from blood, taken 5 days after vaccination. The gene calls are TRBV5-1 and TRBJ1-4; D ambiguous. CDR3: CASSPRLVGTNEKLFF. CDR3 nucleotide sequence: TGCGCCAGCAGCCCGAGACTGGTCGGTACTAATGAAAAACTGTTTTTT. The full variable domain, its missing parts supplied by reference TRBV5-1 and TRBJ1-4, is KAGVTQTPRYLIKTRGQQVTLSCSPISGHRSVSWYQQTPGQGLQFLFEYFSETQRNKGNFPGRFSGRQFSNSRSEMNVSTLELGDSALYLCASSPRLVGTNEKLFFGSGTQLSVL.